These T cell receptor beta chains were read from a single sample in a study of cytomegalovirus exposure and HLA in healthy donors. Profiled with immunoSEQ multiplex PCR; TCRdb holds only in-frame clones, not every one. In the table there are 120,000 or so clones, roughly 74% of which are singletons. Sequencing was carried out using PBMCs. All receptors come from a woman aged 45-59 years in good health and CMV-seropositive. CDR3s include the opening cysteine and the closing phenylalanine or tryptophan. A D gene is named only where the DNA matches it firmly. Expanded clones are given a class, and other clones once, few, many or no size at all.

clone size | J gene | V gene | D gene | CDR3 DNA | CDR3 protein
. | TRBJ2-3 | TRBV30 | . | TGTGCCTGGAGCTCCTACAGGGACAGCACAGATACGCAGTATTTT | CAWSSYRDSTDTQYF
. | TRBJ1-1 | TRBV5-6 | . | TGTGCCAGCAGCTTGGGGGTGCGGATGAACACTGAAGCTTTCTTT | CASSLGVRMNTEAFF
few | TRBJ2-3 | TRBV19 | . | TGTGCCAGTAGTATTGGAGCTAGCCTTGGCCCAGATACGCAGTATTTT | CASSIGASLGPDTQYF
few | TRBJ2-7 | TRBV5-6 | TRBD1 | TGTGCCAGCAGCCAACCGACAGGGAACGACGAGCAGTACTTC | CASSQPTGNDEQYF
. | TRBJ1-2 | TRBV5-4 | . | TGTGCCAGCAGCTTGGATGAGCTCTTCTATGGCTACACCTTC | CASSLDELFYGYTF
. | TRBJ1-4 | TRBV7-9 | . | TGTGCCAGCAGCGGAATAGGACAAATTAATGAAAAACTGTTTTTT | CASSGIGQINEKLFF
. | TRBJ1-3 | TRBV7-8 | . | TGTGCCAGCAGCTTAAATCGGGCGGGGAGCTCTGGAAACACCATATATTTT | CASSLNRAGSSGNTIYF
once | TRBJ2-5 | TRBV29-1 | . | TGCAGCGGGCGGACAGCCCAAGAGACCCAGTACTTC | CSGRTAQETQYF
. | TRBJ2-7 | TRBV7-9 | . | TGTGCCAGCAGCTTTAGGGACACCCTTCCCTACGAGCAGTACTTC | CASSFRDTLPYEQYF
. | TRBJ2-1 | TRBV5-6 | TRBD1 | TGTGCCAGCAGCTCTAGGACAGGGGTCTACAATGAGCAGTTCTTC | CASSSRTGVYNEQFF
few | TRBJ1-3 | TRBV6-5 | TRBD1 | TGTGCCAGCAGGACAGGGGGCTCTGGAAACACCATATATTTT | CASRTGGSGNTIYF